The T cell receptor (beta chain) under discussion was sequenced for a study of cytomegalovirus exposure and HLA in healthy donors. This table comes from immunoSEQ multiplex PCR, and its TCRdb copy is limited to in-frame clones, with some not included. Of some 120,000 clones in the sample, roughly nine tenths were seen once. In the case of this clone: Its target is unknown. Other DNA variants within this sample encode the same CDR3.

The donors belonged to the roughly 110-subject validation cohort, separate from the roughly 650-subject first cohort. The study's findings and limits: In the 130 or so validation repertoires, a later analysis found that first-cohort TCR clusters tended to co-occur.

The CDR3 covers 13 residues. The V gene end was trimmed by 5 bases and the J gene end by 5 bases; junction bases not matched to a gene: 2. The germline CDR1 and CDR2 sequences are MNHEY and SMNVEV (reference sequence). The chain uses TRBV27 and TRBJ1-5; 8 bases line up with TRBD1. Sequences were obtained from PBMCs. The TCR comes from a man aged 25 to 40 in good health and CMV-seronegative. CDR3 sequence reads: CASSLDRDQPQHF. The CDR3 DNA reads TGTGCCAGCAGTCTGGACAGGGATCAGCCCCAGCATTTT.